This TCR beta chain was retrieved from a study of T cell responses to AZD1222 COVID-19 vaccine. Study results and limitations: The study reported that nearly half of spike-specific TCRs target unmutated variant regions.

On this clone: Its antigen is still unknown.

J gave up 8 bases and V 4 bases, and 12 bases lay outside the gene matches. CDR1 is SNHLY, CDR2 FYNNEI, per germline. This CDR3 region has 15 residues. Sequenced by immunoSEQ multiplex PCR; TCRdb stores in-frame clones only, minus some. This table holds 100,000 to 150,000 clones, 75% to 90% found once. The clonotype was recovered from an adult in good health. The genes are TRBV2 and TRBJ1-2; TRBD1 agrees at 8 bases. The material was peripheral blood, obtained on day 0 of AZD1222 vaccination. CDR3 bases: TGTGCCAGCAGTGCCCCGGGACAGGTCTACCACGGCTACACCTTC. The encoded protein is CASSAPGQVYHGYTF. The full variable domain, with the rest looked up from reference TRBV2 and TRBJ1-2, is EPEVTQTPSHQVTQMGQEVILRCVPISNHLYFYWYRQILGQKVEFLVSFYNNEISEKSEIFDDQFSVERPDGSNFTLKIRSTKLEDSAMYFCASSAPGQVYHGYTFGSGTRLTVV.